The 2 T cell receptor beta chains listed next were all sequenced from one sample in a study of human T cells and chemical hapten exposure (dated by TCRdb to the early 2020s). In light of the paper, this sample's time point label describes: pre-sensitization, week 0. The intended sense of this specimen's treatment or condition label: therapeutic diphenylcyclopropenone sensitization with weekly scalp DPC. Receptors were amplified or captured by RACE. Sequenced on a NextSeq 500. TCRdb reprocessed the public reads (quality trimming at Q25 with fastp, clone calling with MiXCR) and kept in-frame beta chains. A single entry per CDR3 protein holds the most common genes and DNA from its merged rows. A total of more than 150,000 distinct CDR3 sequences appear in this sample, around 30% of them only once. Of the sample, roughly 3% falls within the top ten clones. The sequenced sample was whole blood, obtained in connection with sensitization to the hapten diphenylcyclopropenone (DPC). The receptors originated from a woman aged 30 to 39 with alopecia areata. Some clones in this sample may be carry-over from other donors' samples.

The rearrangement joins TRBV20-1 to TRBJ1-1; D may be TRBD1 (5 bases). Germline lookup yields CDR1 DFQATT and CDR2 SNEGSKA (reference sequence). Trimming shortened V by 4 bases and J by 6 bases, and 18 bases separated the two germline ends. CDR3 length: 14 residues. The CDR3 coding sequence is TGCAGTGCTACACGAGCAGGGTCTCACCCTGAAGCTTTCTTT. This sequence encodes CSATRAGSHPEAFF.

J is TRBJ1-2 and V is TRBV28, with TRBD1 identical over 9 bases. V shed 5 bases and J 4 bases; nucleotides not matched to a gene: 14. CDR1 and CDR2 from the germline V gene are MDHEN and SYDVKM. The CDR3 is made up of 17 amino acids. CDR3 loop: CASSPPGQGLTLYGYTF. CDR3 sequence (DNA): TGTGCCAGCAGTCCCCCGGGACAGGGTTTAACCCTCTATGGCTACACCTTC.